This is a list of T cell receptor beta chains from one sample in a study of blood T cell repertoires in COVID-19. Method: immunoSEQ multiplex PCR; TCRdb's copy keeps in-frame clones and lacks some. This sample carries 180,000 or so clones, about 85% of them seen once, and the ten largest clones take around 4.9%. The sample taken for sequencing was peripheral blood. The source of these receptors is a woman older than 75 with acute or convalescent COVID-19. Both conserved end residues are trimmed from each CDR3. Size is stated for part of the rows, as once, few or many counts, or as a class when the clone is expanded.

J | size | V | CDR3
TRBJ2-1 | NA | TRBV6-5 | ASSEAGSKNEQF
TRBJ1-4 | NA | TRBV25-1 | ASSVGGSYKLF
TRBJ2-3 | NA | TRBV24-1 | ATSDGGWATQY
TRBJ2-7 | once | TRBV5-1 | ASSFGPGASSYEQY
TRBJ2-3 | NA | TRBV2 | ASRLLGLTDTQY
TRBJ1-1 | NA | TRBV9 | ASSARQGANTEAF
TRBJ2-3 | once | TRBV5-1 | ASIREPSTDTQY
TRBJ2-5 | NA | TRBV19 | ASSMGMVGGETQY
TRBJ1-2 | NA | TRBV7-9 | ASSLEASGVAGGYT
TRBJ2-2 | few | TRBV7-6 | ASSRGRLAGLGELF
TRBJ1-1 | NA | TRBV9 | ASSANHRFDTEAF
TRBJ1-1 | NA | TRBV7-2 | ASSPGAANTEAF
TRBJ2-7 | NA | TRBV15 | ATSRVVYEGLADLNEQY
TRBJ2-3 | NA | TRBV5-6 | ASSAGTSGRVTQY
TRBJ2-5 | NA | TRBV3-1/TRBV3-2 | ASSQAKSEETQY
TRBJ1-5 | NA | TRBV6-2/TRBV6-3 | ASSPGTGYQPQH
TRBJ2-3 | NA | TRBV10-3 | AISVGQGTDTQY
TRBJ1-2 | once | TRBV30 | AWSVRGQGAVNYGYT
TRBJ2-1 | NA | TRBV6-5 | ASSYGWEVYNEQF
TRBJ2-5 | NA | TRBV30 | AWSSGTSGIGETQY
TRBJ2-3 | NA | TRBV28 | ASRTGGDIFTTDTQY
TRBJ2-1 | NA | TRBV19 | ASRNRAYNNEQF
TRBJ1-1 | NA | TRBV3-1/TRBV3-2 | ASSQGGSGGTEAF
TRBJ2-4 | NA | TRBV7-2 | ASRPTGGGQRRNIQY
TRBJ1-1 | once | TRBV2 | ASSYGPRGENTEAF
TRBJ2-1 | once | TRBV6-2/TRBV6-3 | ASSYVRAGVYNEQF
TRBJ2-1 | NA | TRBV9 | ASSVGAGGYNEQF
TRBJ2-7 | few | TRBV6-2/TRBV6-3 | ASSYWTSVHGRYEQY
TRBJ2-7 | NA | TRBV5-1 | ASAKGQSSYEQY
TRBJ2-5 | NA | TRBV19 | ASSIDSASQETQY
TRBJ1-1 | few | TRBV6-5 | ASSYRINRGF
TRBJ1-4 | NA | TRBV10-3 | AISTAGTNEKLF
TRBJ2-5 | NA | TRBV7-9 | ASSTGLAGAETQY
TRBJ1-5 | NA | TRBV28 | ASGVRGINQPQH
TRBJ2-7 | NA | TRBV30 | AWSAGQGLSYEQY
TRBJ2-4 | NA | TRBV11-2 | ASSSGLSPSIQY
TRBJ2-3 | NA | TRBV7-2 | ASSGRAPDTQY
TRBJ2-3 | NA | TRBV18 | ASSPAAGGHTQY
TRBJ1-1 | few | TRBV30 | AWSFARNTEAF
TRBJ1-2 | NA | TRBV5-1 | ASSPGTSLYYGYT
TRBJ1-2 | NA | TRBV7-2 | ASSLRSEASNGYT
TRBJ1-1 | NA | TRBV6-1 | ASSDGQGSYHNTEAF
TRBJ2-1 | NA | TRBV5-4 | ASSLAGNSYNEQF
TRBJ1-5 | NA | TRBV18 | ASSPTNQPQH
TRBJ2-4 | NA | TRBV7-2 | ASSLGQSN